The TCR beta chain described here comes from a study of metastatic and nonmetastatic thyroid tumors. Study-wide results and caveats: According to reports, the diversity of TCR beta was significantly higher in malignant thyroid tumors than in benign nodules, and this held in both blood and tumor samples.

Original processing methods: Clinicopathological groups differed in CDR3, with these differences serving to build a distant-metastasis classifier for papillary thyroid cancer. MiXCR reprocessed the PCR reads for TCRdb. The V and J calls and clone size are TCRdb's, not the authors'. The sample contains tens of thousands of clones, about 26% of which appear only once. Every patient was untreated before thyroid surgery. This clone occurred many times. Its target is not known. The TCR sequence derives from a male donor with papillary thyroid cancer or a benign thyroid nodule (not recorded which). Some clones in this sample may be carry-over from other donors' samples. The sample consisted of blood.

The CDR3 protein is CASRIRGRTYEQYF. CDR3 bases: TGTGCCAGCAGAATTCGGGGCAGAACCTACGAGCAGTACTTC. This chain links TRBV28 with TRBJ2-7, with D possibly called TRBD1 or TRBD2 (5 bases each). Germline V gene data show CDR1 as MDHEN and CDR2 as SYDVKM. The V end lost 6 bases, the J end lost 2 bases, and 14 bases lay between the germline ends. The CDR3 sequence is 14 residues long. The whole variable domain, filled in from reference TRBV28 and TRBJ2-7, reads DVKVTQSSRYLVKRTGEKVFLECVQDMDHENMFWYRQDPGLGLRLIYFSYDVKMKEKGDIPEGYSVSREKKERFSLILESASTNQTSMYLCASRIRGRTYEQYFGPGTRLTVT.